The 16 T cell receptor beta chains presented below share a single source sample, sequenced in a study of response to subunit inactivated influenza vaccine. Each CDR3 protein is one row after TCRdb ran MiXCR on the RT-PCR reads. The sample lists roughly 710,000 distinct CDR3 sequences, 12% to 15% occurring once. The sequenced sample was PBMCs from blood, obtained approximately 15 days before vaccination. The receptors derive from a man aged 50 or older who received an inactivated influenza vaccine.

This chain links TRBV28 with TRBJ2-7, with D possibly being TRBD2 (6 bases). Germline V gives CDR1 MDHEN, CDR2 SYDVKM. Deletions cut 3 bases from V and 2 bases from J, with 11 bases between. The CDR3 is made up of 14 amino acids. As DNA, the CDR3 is TGTGCCAGCAGTTTGGGGACTTTCACCTACGAGCAGTACTTC. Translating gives CASSLGTFTYEQYF.

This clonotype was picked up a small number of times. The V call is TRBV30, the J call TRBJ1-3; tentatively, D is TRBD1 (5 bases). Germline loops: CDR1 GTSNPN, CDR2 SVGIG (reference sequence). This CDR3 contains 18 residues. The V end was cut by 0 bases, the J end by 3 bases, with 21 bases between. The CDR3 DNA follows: TGTGCCTGGAGTGTGGAGAGAAGGACACTCAACTATGGAAACACCATATATTTT. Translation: CAWSVERRTLNYGNTIYF.

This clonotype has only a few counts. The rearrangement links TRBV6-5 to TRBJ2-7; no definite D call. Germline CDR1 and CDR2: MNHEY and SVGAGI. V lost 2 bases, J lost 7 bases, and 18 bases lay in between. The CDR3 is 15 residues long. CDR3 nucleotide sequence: TGTGCCAGCAGTTACGGTTCAGCCCAACCGGGTGAGCAGTACTTC. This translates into CASSYGSAQPGEQYF.

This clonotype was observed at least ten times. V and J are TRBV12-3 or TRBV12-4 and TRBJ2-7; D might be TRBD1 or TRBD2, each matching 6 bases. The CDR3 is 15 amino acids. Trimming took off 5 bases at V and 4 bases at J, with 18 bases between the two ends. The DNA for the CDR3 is TGTGCCAGCAGTCCGCAGGGACTTAGGGGGTACGAGCAGTACTTC. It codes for CASSPQGLRGYEQYF.

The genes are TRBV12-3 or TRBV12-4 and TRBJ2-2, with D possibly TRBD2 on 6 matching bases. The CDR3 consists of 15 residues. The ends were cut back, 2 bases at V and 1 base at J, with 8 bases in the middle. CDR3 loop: CASSLWGVNTGELFF. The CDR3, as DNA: TGTGCCAGCAGTTTATGGGGGGTGAACACCGGGGAGCTGTTTTTT.

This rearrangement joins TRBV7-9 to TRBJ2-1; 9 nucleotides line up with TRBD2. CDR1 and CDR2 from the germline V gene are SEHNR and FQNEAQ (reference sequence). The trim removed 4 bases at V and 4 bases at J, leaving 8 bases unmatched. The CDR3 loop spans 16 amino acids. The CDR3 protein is CASSSSIAGAYNEQFF. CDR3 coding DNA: TGTGCCAGCAGCTCCTCTATAGCGGGGGCTTACAATGAGCAGTTCTTC.

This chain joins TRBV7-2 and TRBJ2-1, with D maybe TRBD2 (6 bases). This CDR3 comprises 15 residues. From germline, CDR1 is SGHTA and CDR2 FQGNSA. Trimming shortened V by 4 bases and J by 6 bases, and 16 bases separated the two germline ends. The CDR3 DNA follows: TGTGCCAGCAGCTCCCCCCCCGGGACTGTCAATGAGCAGTTCTTC. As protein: CASSSPPGTVNEQFF.

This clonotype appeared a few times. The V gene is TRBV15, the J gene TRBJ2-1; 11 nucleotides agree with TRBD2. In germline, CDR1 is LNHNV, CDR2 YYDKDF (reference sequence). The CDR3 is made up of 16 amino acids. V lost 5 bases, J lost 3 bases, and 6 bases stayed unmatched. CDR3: CATSDGGTSGYNEQFF. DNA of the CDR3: TGTGCCACCAGCGACGGCGGGACTAGCGGCTACAATGAGCAGTTCTTC. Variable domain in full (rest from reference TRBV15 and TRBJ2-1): DAMVIQNPRYQVTQFGKPVTLSCSQTLNHNVMYWYQQKSSQAPKLLFHYYDKDFNNEADTPDNFQSRRPNTSFCFLDIRSPGLGDTAMYLCATSDGGTSGYNEQFFGPGTRLTVL.

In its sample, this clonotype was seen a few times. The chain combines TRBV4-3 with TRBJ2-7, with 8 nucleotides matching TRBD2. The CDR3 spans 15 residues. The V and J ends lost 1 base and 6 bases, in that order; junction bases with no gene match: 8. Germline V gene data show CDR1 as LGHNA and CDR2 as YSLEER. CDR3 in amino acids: CASSQGLSGISEQYF. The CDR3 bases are TGCGCCAGCAGCCAAGGTCTTAGCGGGATCTCCGAGCAGTACTTC.

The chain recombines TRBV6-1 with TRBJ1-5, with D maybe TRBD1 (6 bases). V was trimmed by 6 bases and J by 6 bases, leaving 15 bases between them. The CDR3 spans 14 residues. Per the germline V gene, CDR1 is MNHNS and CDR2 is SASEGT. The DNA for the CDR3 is TGTGCCAGCAGACTCAGGGGACCCAGTCAGCCCCAGCATTTT. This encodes CASRLRGPSQPQHF.

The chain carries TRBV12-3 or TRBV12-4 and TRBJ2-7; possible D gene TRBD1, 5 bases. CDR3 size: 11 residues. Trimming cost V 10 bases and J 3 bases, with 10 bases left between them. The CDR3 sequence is CATARGYEQYF. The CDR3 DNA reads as TGTGCCACCGCTAGGGGCTACGAGCAGTACTTC.

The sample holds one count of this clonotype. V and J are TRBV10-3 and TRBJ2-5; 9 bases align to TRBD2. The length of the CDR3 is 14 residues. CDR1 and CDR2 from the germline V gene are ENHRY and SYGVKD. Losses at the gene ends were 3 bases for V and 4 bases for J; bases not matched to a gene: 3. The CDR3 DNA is TGTGCCATCAGTGACCCGGGACTAGCAGAGACCCAGTACTTC. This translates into CAISDPGLAETQYF.

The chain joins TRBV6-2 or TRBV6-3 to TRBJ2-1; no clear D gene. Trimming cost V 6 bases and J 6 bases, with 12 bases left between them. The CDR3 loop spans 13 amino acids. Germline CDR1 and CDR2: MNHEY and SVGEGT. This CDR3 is CASSSESRNEQFF. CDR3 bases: TGTGCCAGCAGCTCAGAATCCCGCAATGAGCAGTTCTTC.

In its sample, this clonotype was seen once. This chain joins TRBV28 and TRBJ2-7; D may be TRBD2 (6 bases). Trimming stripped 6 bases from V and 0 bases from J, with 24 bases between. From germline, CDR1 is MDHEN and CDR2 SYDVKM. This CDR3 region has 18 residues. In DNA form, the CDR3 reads TGTGCCAGCAGCTTGGGGGTGGGGGGACCAGGATCCTCCTACGAGCAGTACTTC. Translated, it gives CASSLGVGGPGSSYEQYF.

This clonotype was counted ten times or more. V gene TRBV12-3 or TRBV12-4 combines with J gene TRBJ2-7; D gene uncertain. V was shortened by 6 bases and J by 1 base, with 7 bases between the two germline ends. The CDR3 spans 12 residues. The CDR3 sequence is CASSSESYEQYF. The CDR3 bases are TGTGCCAGCAGCAGCGAGTCCTACGAGCAGTACTTC.

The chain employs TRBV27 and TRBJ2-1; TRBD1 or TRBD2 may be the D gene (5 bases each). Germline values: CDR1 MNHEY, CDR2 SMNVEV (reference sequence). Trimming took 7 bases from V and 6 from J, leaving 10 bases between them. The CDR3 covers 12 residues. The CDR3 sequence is CASKIGGNEQFF. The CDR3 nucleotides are TGTGCCAGCAAAATTGGGGGCAATGAGCAGTTCTTC.